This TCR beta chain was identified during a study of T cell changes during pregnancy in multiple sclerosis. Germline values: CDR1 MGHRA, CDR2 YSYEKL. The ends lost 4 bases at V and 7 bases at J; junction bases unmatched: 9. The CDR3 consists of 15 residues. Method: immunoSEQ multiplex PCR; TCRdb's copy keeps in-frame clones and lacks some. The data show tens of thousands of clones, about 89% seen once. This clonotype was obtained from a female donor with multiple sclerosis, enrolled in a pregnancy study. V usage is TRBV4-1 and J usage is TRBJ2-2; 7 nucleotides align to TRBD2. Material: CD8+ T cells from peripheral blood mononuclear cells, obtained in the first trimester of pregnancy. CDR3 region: CASSPGLVSGGELFF. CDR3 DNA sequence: TGCGCCAGCAGCCCAGGACTAGTGAGTGGCGGGGAGCTGTTTTTT.